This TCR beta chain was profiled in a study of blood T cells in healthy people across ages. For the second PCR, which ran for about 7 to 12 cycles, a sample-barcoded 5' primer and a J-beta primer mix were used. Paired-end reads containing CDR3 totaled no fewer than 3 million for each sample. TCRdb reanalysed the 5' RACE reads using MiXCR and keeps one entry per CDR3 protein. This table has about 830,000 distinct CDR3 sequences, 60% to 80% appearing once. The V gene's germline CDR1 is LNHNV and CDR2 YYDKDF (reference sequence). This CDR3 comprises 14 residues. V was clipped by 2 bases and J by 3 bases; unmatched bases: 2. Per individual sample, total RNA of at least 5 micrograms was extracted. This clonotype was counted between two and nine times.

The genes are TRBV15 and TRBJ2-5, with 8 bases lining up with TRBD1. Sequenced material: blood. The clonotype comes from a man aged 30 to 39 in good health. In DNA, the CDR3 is TGTGCCACCAGCAGACCGGACAGGGAAGAGACCCAGTACTTC. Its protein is CATSRPDREETQYF.